One sample yielded the 12 T cell receptor beta chains listed below, sequenced in a study of Graves' ophthalmopathy and Graves' hyperthyroidism. TCR beta CDR3 amplification used RNA transcripts. Following a first-round RT-PCR that used HTBI primers, a second-round multiplex PCR was carried out. TCRdb called the multiplex PCR reads again in MiXCR, with one record for every CDR3 protein. The sample has 680,000 or so distinct CDR3 sequences; 22% are singletons. Material: peripheral blood. The receptors were sampled from a woman between 18 and 29 years old with stable Graves' hyperthyroidism. Some clones in this sample may be carry-over from other donors' samples.

This clonotype has at least ten counts. V and J are TRBV4-1 and TRBJ2-4; either TRBD1 or TRBD2 may fit D (6 bases each). CDR1 and CDR2 from the germline V gene are MGHRA and YSYEKL. This CDR3 contains 16 residues. The ends were cut back, 1 base at V and 1 base at J, with 11 bases in the middle. The CDR3 region has the DNA TGCGCCAGCAGCCAAGTCGGAGGGGGGGCCAAAAACATTCAGTACTTC. Translation: CASSQVGGGAKNIQYF.

The V call is TRBV18, the J call TRBJ1-2, with D perhaps TRBD1 (5 bases). In germline, CDR1 is KGHSH, CDR2 LQKENI. V was clipped by 5 bases and J by 3 bases, with 13 bases between them. This CDR3 is 14 amino acids long. The CDR3 nucleotides read TGTGCCAGCTCAAAAGACAGAGACCACTATGGCTACACCTTC. Translation gives CASSKDRDHYGYTF.

This clonotype was detected only a few times. Relative to the germline gene, one junction end is altered; a read error may explain this. The genes are TRBV7-2 and TRBJ2-4; 10 nucleotides match TRBD1. The germline V gene encodes CDR1 SGHTA and CDR2 FQGNSA. This CDR3 spans 15 amino acids. CDR3 coding DNA: TGTGCCAGCAGCGCCGACAGGGGGCTAGGAAACATTAAGTACTTC. Translation: CASSADRGLGNIKYF.

There are a few counts of this clonotype. V usage is TRBV11-2 and J usage is TRBJ2-2, with no clear D. Trimming removed 5 bases at V and 4 bases at J, with 14 bases between. Germline CDR1 and CDR2: SGHAT and FQNNGV. CDR3 length equals 15 residues. CDR3 region: CASSLRRTITGELFF. The CDR3 nucleotides read TGTGCCAGCAGCCTACGCCGGACGATCACCGGGGAGCTGTTTTTT.

The chain couples TRBV19 to TRBJ1-5; D remains ambiguous. CDR1 is LNHDA and CDR2 is SQIVND in the germline V gene (reference sequence). Trimming took 5 bases from V and 2 from J, leaving 10 bases between them. The CDR3 covers 14 residues. The CDR3 DNA follows: TGTGCCAGTAGTTGGGAGGGTCGCAATCAGCCCCAGCATTTT. Protein product: CASSWEGRNQPQHF.

This chain links TRBV12-3 or TRBV12-4 with TRBJ2-7; no reliable D call. Trimming removed 0 bases at V and 7 bases at J, with 7 bases between. The CDR3 contains 12 residues. CDR3 sequence reads: CASSLALGEQYF. The CDR3 region has the DNA TGTGCCAGCAGTTTAGCGTTAGGAGAGCAGTACTTC.

This clonotype was counted between two and nine times. Here the CDR3 reads CASSQDQDSPLHF. The CDR3 DNA reads as TGTGCCAGCAGCCAAGATCAGGATTCACCCCTCCACTTT. The chain uses TRBV4-2 and TRBJ1-6; D ambiguous. The CDR3 totals 13 residues. V was cut by 0 bases and J by 8 bases, with 5 bases left in between. Per the germline V gene, CDR1 is LGHNA and CDR2 is YNFKEQ.

The rearrangement links TRBV3-1 to TRBJ2-7; 7 nucleotides align to TRBD1. V shed 3 bases and J 7 bases; nucleotides not matched to a gene: 6. The CDR3 loop spans 13 amino acids. Germline V CDR1 and CDR2: LGHDT, YNNKEL (reference sequence). The CDR3 DNA sequence: TGTGCCAGCAGCCAGGGGACAGCCAGGGAGCAGTACTTC. Encoded protein: CASSQGTAREQYF.

The chain couples TRBV20-1 to TRBJ1-2; TRBD1 agrees at 7 bases. J lost 8 bases, V lost 6 bases, and 9 bases had no gene match. This CDR3 comprises 12 residues. CDR1 is DFQATT, CDR2 SNEGSKA, per germline (reference sequence). The CDR3: CSAFDREGGYTF. The DNA for the CDR3 is TGCAGTGCCTTCGACAGGGAGGGCGGCTACACCTTC.

This clonotype came up many times. The chain links TRBV7-2 to TRBJ1-3; D not resolved. The CDR3 has 15 residues. V was pared by 0 bases and J by 2 bases, with 8 bases between. Germline CDR1 SGHTA, CDR2 FQGNSA. In nucleotides, the CDR3 is TGTGCCAGCAGCTTAGCGGTCGACACTGGAAACACCATATATTTT. This encodes CASSLAVDTGNTIYF.

The chain couples TRBV6-5 to TRBJ2-6; unclear D gene. The length of the CDR3 is 17 residues. Between the trimmed V and J ends, which lost 2 bases and 0 bases, there was a span of 11 bases. CDR1 and CDR2 from the germline V gene are MNHEY and SVGAGI. CDR3 sequence (DNA): TGTGCCAGCAGTTACGTCGGACGGAGCTCTGGGGCCAACGTCCTGACTTTC. Its translation is CASSYVGRSSGANVLTF.

The chain couples TRBV4-1 to TRBJ2-3; tentatively, D is TRBD2 (6 bases). V lost 0 bases and J 6 bases, leaving 16 bases between the germline ends. Looked up from germline, CDR1 is MGHRA and CDR2 is YSYEKL. This CDR3 contains 16 residues. The CDR3 sequence is CASSQESWRAYDTQYF. The CDR3 bases are TGCGCCAGCAGCCAAGAGTCATGGAGGGCGTACGATACGCAGTATTTT.